One and the same sample provided the 21 T cell receptor beta chains below, sequenced in a study of blood T cell repertoires in COVID-19. Produced via immunoSEQ multiplex PCR; TCRdb's table is partial and in-frame only. Of about 180,000 clones in the sample, 75% to 85% were seen once. Sequencing used peripheral blood. The receptors here all came from a woman in her fifties or sixties with COVID-19, enrolled during active disease.

The chain joins TRBV29-1 to TRBJ2-1, with 11 bases matching TRBD1. The CDR3 has 14 amino acids. The germline V gene encodes CDR1 SQVTM and CDR2 ANQGSEA. Trimming cost V 6 bases and J 4 bases; bases outside gene matches: 5. Here the CDR3 reads CSVPDRGLYNEQFF. In DNA form, the CDR3 reads TGCAGCGTGCCGGACAGGGGGCTTTACAATGAGCAGTTCTTC.

The chain carries TRBV7-9 and TRBJ1-4; D is undetermined. This CDR3 region has 15 residues. Germline V gives CDR1 SEHNR, CDR2 FQNEAQ (reference sequence). V was trimmed by 5 bases and J by 8 bases, leaving 18 bases between them. This CDR3 reads CASSHPPETEEKLFF. The CDR3 DNA reads TGTGCCAGCAGCCACCCCCCTGAAACGGAGGAAAAACTGTTTTTT.

This chain joins TRBV6-5 and TRBJ2-7; 13 bases align to TRBD2. CDR3 length equals 13 residues. The junction had 0 bases not matched to a gene; V was cut back by 6 bases and J by 4 bases. CDR1 is MNHEY and CDR2 is SVGAGI in the germline V gene. The CDR3 sequence is CASRTSGGYEQYV. The CDR3 DNA follows: TGTGCCAGCAGGACTAGCGGGGGGTACGAGCAGTACGTC.

The chain combines TRBV5-6 with TRBJ2-1, with 8 bases matching TRBD2. The CDR3 is made up of 17 amino acids. V lost 4 bases to trimming and J lost 3 bases; unmatched junction nucleotides: 12. Germline CDR1 is SGHDT and CDR2 is YYEEEE. CDR3: CASSPAGGAGGYNEQFF. CDR3 sequence (DNA): TGTGCCAGCAGCCCAGCCGGGGGTGCGGGGGGCTACAATGAGCAGTTCTTC.

The chain recombines TRBV4-3 with TRBJ2-7, with 8 bases matching TRBD1. Trimming at V came to 0 bases and at J to 3 bases, leaving 4 bases not matched to a gene. CDR1 and CDR2 (germline): LGHNA, YSLEER. The CDR3 has 15 residues. CDR3 protein: CASSQDIQGVYEQYF. In DNA, the CDR3 is TGCGCCAGCAGCCAAGATATACAGGGGGTCTACGAGCAGTACTTC.

The chain uses TRBV4-3 and TRBJ2-7; 8 bases agree with TRBD1. The germline V gene has CDR1 LGHNA and CDR2 YSLEER. This CDR3 comprises 14 residues. After removal of 0 bases from V and 4 bases from J, the junction contained 2 bases not matched to a gene. The CDR3 sequence: CASSQDWTGYEQYF. The CDR3, as DNA: TGCGCCAGCAGCCAAGATTGGACAGGGTACGAGCAGTACTTC.

This chain connects TRBV29-1 to TRBJ1-1; D may be TRBD1 (6 bases). Germline CDR1 and CDR2: SQVTM and ANQGSEA. The CDR3 contains 17 residues. The V end was cut by 0 bases, the J end by 0 bases, with 17 bases between. The CDR3 coding sequence is TGCAGCGTTGAAGATCCGAAGACAGGACTCATGAACACTGAAGCTTTCTTT. Translating gives CSVEDPKTGLMNTEAFF. Variable domain in full (rest from reference TRBV29-1 and TRBJ1-1): SAVISQKPSRDICQRGTSLTIQCQVDSQVTMMFWYRQQPGQSLTLIATANQGSEATYESGFVIDKFPISRPNLTFSTLTVSNMSPEDSSIYLCSVEDPKTGLMNTEAFFGQGTRLTVV.

V is TRBV19 and J is TRBJ1-3; D may be TRBD1 (6 bases). Trimming removed 9 bases at V and 8 bases at J, with 20 bases between. The CDR3 length is 14 residues. CDR1 is LNHDA, CDR2 SQIVND, per germline (reference sequence). In nucleotides, the CDR3 is TGTGCCAGCCACGTGGGGGGGCTAGGAGACACCATATATTTT. This gives the protein CASHVGGLGDTIYF. Drawing the rest from reference TRBV19 and TRBJ1-3, the complete variable domain is DGGITQSPKYLFRKEGQNVTLSCEQNLNHDAMYWYRQDPGQGLRLIYYSQIVNDFQKGDIAEGYSVSREKKESFPLTVTSAQKNPTAFYLCASHVGGLGDTIYFGEGSWLTVV.

V is TRBV19 and J is TRBJ2-5; 7 positions agree with TRBD1. The CDR3 length is 15 residues. Losses at the gene ends were 6 bases for V and 2 bases for J; bases not matched to a gene: 9. Germline V gives CDR1 LNHDA, CDR2 SQIVND (reference sequence). The CDR3 region has the DNA TGTGCCAGTAGCACCCGACAGGGTGGACAAGAGACCCAGTACTTC. Amino acid sequence: CASSTRQGGQETQYF.

This clone occurred a few times. V usage is TRBV5-1 and J usage is TRBJ2-3; TRBD1 agrees at 7 bases. V lost 0 bases and J lost 1; bases outside the gene matches: 8. Germline loops: CDR1 SGHRS, CDR2 YFSETQ. The CDR3 loop spans 17 amino acids. The CDR3 reads CASSLAAPTGGTDTQYF. The CDR3 region has the DNA TGCGCCAGCAGCTTGGCCGCCCCAACAGGGGGCACAGATACGCAGTATTTT.

This clone was found once. The V and J genes are TRBV7-8 and TRBJ1-1; no definite D call. Trimming removed 0 bases from V and 1 base from J, with 3 bases in between. This CDR3 contains 13 residues. Germline CDR1 SGHVS, CDR2 FQNEAQ. CDR3 amino acids: CASSLAQNTEAFF. The CDR3 coding sequence is TGTGCCAGCAGCTTAGCACAGAACACTGAAGCTTTCTTT. The whole variable domain, remainder taken from reference TRBV7-8 and TRBJ1-1, is GAGVSQSPRYKVAKRGQDVALRCDPISGHVSLFWYQQALGQGPEFLTYFQNEAQLDKSGLPSDRFFAERPEGSVSTLKIQRTQQEDSAVYLCASSLAQNTEAFFGQGTRLTVV.

The chain uses TRBV13 and TRBJ2-5; 7 nucleotides line up with TRBD2. CDR1 PRHDT and CDR2 FYEKMQ come from the germline V gene (reference sequence). This CDR3 contains 12 residues. V was clipped by 3 bases and J by 5 bases; unmatched bases: 0. The CDR3 DNA reads TGTGCCAGCAGCTTCGGGGGGGAGACCCAGTACTTC. Translating gives CASSFGGETQYF.

The V call is TRBV11-2, the J call TRBJ2-2, with a possible D match to TRBD2 (5 bases). CDR3 size: 15 residues. Trimming took 3 bases from V and 1 from J, leaving 9 bases between them. Germline V gene sequence: CDR1 SGHAT, CDR2 FQNNGV. The CDR3 DNA reads TGTGCCAGCAGCTTCGGACTGTGGAACACCGGGGAGCTGTTTTTT. As protein: CASSFGLWNTGELFF.

This clone has more than one count but fewer than ten. The V gene is TRBV7-8, the J gene TRBJ1-4; tentative D call: TRBD1 (6 bases). The CDR3 extends over 17 amino acids. Per the germline V gene, CDR1 is SGHVS and CDR2 is FQNEAQ. V was trimmed by 2 bases and J by 8 bases, leaving 21 bases between them. DNA of the CDR3: TGTGCCAGCAGCTTATACTCCTCCAGGGGTAGTAACGAAAAACTGTTTTTT. This encodes CASSLYSSRGSNEKLFF. The full variable domain, in which reference TRBV7-8 and TRBJ1-4 provide the parts outside the CDR3, is GAGVSQSPRYKVAKRGQDVALRCDPISGHVSLFWYQQALGQGPEFLTYFQNEAQLDKSGLPSDRFFAERPEGSVSTLKIQRTQQEDSAVYLCASSLYSSRGSNEKLFFGSGTQLSVL.

In this sample, this clone turned up once. CDR3 amino acids: CASSLDWATDTQYF. The CDR3 DNA sequence: TGTGCCAGCAGCTTAGATTGGGCTACAGATACGCAGTATTTT. The chain is built from TRBV11-2 and TRBJ2-3; D is unclear. This CDR3 comprises 14 residues. V was trimmed by 0 bases and J by 3 bases, leaving 7 bases between them. Per germline, CDR1 SGHAT and CDR2 FQNNGV.

The V call is TRBV6-1, the J call TRBJ2-2, with no clear D. The V gene's germline CDR1 is MNHNS and CDR2 SASEGT. The germline V and J ends were trimmed by 1 base and 4 bases, with 7 bases remaining between them. The CDR3 extends over 14 amino acids. Here the CDR3 DNA reads TGTGCCAGCAGTGAAGGGCGGTTCACCGGGGAGCTGTTTTTT. This sequence encodes CASSEGRFTGELFF.

This chain uses TRBV6-1 with TRBJ1-1; D call uncertain. Germline-derived CDR1 and CDR2 are MNHNS and SASEGT. This CDR3 is built from 13 residues. V gave up 2 bases and J gave up 5 bases, with 9 bases separating them. The CDR3 region has the DNA TGTGCCAGCAGTGAAAGAGGGTTTACTGAAGCTTTCTTT. Protein: CASSERGFTEAFF.

The chain joins TRBV19 to TRBJ2-5, with D possibly TRBD1 on 7 matching bases. This CDR3 comprises 14 residues. V lost 5 bases and J 9 bases, leaving 19 bases between the germline ends. The germline gives CDR1 LNHDA, CDR2 SQIVND (reference sequence). CDR3 loop: CASSLQGQEGPQYF. The CDR3 bases are TGTGCCAGTAGTCTACAGGGGCAGGAGGGGCCCCAGTACTTC.

A word on this clone: The junction does not match germline at one end; this may be a read error. The V gene is TRBV7-7, the J gene TRBJ2-1, with TRBD2 matching 7 bases. Germline V gene sequence: CDR1 SSHAT, CDR2 FNYEAQ (reference sequence). This CDR3 comprises 15 residues. The chain's CDR3 is CASSLREGPYNEQFF. CDR3 DNA: TGTGCTAGCAGTTTAAGGGAGGGCCCCTACAATGAGCAGTTCTTC.

This clone occurred a few times. The V call is TRBV6-6, the J call TRBJ1-6; 7 bases are a match to TRBD1. The germline CDR1 and CDR2 sequences are MNHNY and SVGAGI (reference sequence). This CDR3 comprises 16 residues. V lost 6 bases to trimming and J lost 7 bases; unmatched junction nucleotides: 12. Written as DNA, the CDR3 is TGTGCCAGCAGCCGAAGAGGGGGCGCGTTAAATTCACCCCTCCACTTT. Translation: CASSRRGGALNSPLHF.

As to this clone: This sample includes further DNA sequences coding for the same CDR3. The CDR3 coding sequence is TGTGCCAGCAGTTACTCAGCGGTACAGCCCCAGCATTTT. Translating it yields CASSYSAVQPQHF. The rearrangement uses TRBV6-6 and TRBJ1-5; D unclear. Germline-derived CDR1 and CDR2 are MNHNY and SVGAGI (reference sequence). This CDR3 spans 13 amino acids. V was trimmed by 0 bases and J by 7 bases, leaving 7 bases between them.